This T cell receptor beta chain stems from a study of CD8 T cells in ankylosing spondylitis. As regards this clonotype: Its antigen is currently unknown.

V lost 4 bases, J lost 3 bases, and 11 bases stayed unmatched. Germline CDR1 MNHEY, CDR2 SMNVEV (reference sequence). The CDR3 has 17 amino acids. Study-wide points: Significant enrichment of disease-linked clones was reportedly seen in matched ankylosing spondylitis synovial fluid.

TCRdb reprocessed the 5' RACE reads with MiXCR, giving one entry per CDR3 protein. In the table there are a few hundred thousand distinct CDR3 sequences, 18% of which are singletons. The rearrangement uses TRBV27 and TRBJ2-1; 8 bases line up with TRBD1. This sequence originates from a male donor with ankylosing spondylitis or in good health (not recorded which). The sequencing input was blood, either unsorted or a sorted T cell fraction (not recorded which). CDR3 sequence reads: CASSYPPDRVGYNEQFF. The DNA for the CDR3 is TGTGCCAGCAGTTACCCACCGGACAGGGTGGGCTACAATGAGCAGTTCTTC.